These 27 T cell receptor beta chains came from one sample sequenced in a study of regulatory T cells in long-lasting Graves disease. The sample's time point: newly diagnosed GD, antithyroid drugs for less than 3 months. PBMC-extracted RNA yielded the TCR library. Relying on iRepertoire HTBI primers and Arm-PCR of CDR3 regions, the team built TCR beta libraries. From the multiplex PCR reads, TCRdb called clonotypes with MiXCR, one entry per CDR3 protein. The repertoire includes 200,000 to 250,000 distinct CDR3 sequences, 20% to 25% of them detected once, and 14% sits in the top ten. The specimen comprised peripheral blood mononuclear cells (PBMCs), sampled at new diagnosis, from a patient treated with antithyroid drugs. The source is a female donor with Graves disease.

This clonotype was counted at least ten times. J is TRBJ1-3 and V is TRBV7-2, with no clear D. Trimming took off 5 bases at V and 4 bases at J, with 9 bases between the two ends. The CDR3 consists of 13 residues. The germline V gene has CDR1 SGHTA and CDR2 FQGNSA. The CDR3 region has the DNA TGTGCCAGCAGCCCCCGAACAGGAAACACCATATATTTT. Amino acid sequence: CASSPRTGNTIYF.

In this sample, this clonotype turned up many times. DNA of the CDR3: TGCGCCAGCACGTCCAGGGACAGGAGCTCCTACGAGCAGTACTTC. Translation: CASTSRDRSSYEQYF. The chain recombines TRBV10-2 with TRBJ2-7, with 8 positions matching TRBD1. J was trimmed by 0 bases and V by 7 bases; bases with no gene match: 8. CDR3 size: 15 residues. Germline loops: CDR1 WSHSY, CDR2 SAAADI.

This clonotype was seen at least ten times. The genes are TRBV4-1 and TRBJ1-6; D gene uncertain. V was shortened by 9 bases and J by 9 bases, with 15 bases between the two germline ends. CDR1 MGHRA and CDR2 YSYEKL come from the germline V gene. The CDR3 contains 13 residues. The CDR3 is CASEREEGSPLHF. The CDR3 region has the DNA TGCGCCAGTGAGCGCGAGGAGGGTTCACCCCTCCACTTT.

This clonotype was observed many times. CDR3 sequence: CASSFARTYGYTF. CDR3 coding DNA: TGTGCCAGCAGTTTTGCACGGACCTATGGCTACACCTTC. The rearrangement joins TRBV28 to TRBJ1-2; D uncertain. The CDR3 is 13 amino acids. Germline V lookup: CDR1 MDHEN, CDR2 SYDVKM. V was clipped by 3 bases and J by 4 bases, with 9 bases between them.

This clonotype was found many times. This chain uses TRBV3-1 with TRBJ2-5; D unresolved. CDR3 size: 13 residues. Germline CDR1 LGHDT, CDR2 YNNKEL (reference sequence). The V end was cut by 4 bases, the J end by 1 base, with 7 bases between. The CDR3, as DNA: TGTGCCAGCAGCCTTCAGACCCAAGAGACCCAGTACTTC. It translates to CASSLQTQETQYF.

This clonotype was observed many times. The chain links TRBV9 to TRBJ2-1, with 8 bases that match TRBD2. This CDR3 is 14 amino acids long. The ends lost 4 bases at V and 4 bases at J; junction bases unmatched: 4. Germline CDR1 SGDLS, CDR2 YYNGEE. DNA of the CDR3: TGTGCCAGCAGCCCGGGACTAGGATACAATGAGCAGTTCTTC. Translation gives CASSPGLGYNEQFF. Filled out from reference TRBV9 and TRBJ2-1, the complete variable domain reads DSGVTQTPKHLITATGQRVTLRCSPRSGDLSVYWYQQSLDQGLQFLIQYYNGEERAKGNILERFSAQQFPDLHSELNLSSLELGDSALYFCASSPGLGYNEQFFGPGTRLTVL.

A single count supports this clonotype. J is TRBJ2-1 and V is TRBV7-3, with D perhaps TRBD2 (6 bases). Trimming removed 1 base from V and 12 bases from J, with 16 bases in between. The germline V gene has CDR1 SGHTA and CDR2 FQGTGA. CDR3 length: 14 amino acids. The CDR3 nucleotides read TGTGCCAGCAGCTTAATGGAGGGGTACGGTGGGCAGTTCTTC. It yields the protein CASSLMEGYGGQFF.

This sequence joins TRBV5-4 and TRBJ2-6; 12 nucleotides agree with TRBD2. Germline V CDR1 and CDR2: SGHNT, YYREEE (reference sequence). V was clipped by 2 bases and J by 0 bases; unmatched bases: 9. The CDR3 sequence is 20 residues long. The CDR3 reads CASSFGGILAGGSGANVLTF. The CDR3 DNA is TGTGCCAGCAGCTTTGGTGGGATACTAGCGGGGGGCTCTGGGGCCAACGTCCTGACTTTC.

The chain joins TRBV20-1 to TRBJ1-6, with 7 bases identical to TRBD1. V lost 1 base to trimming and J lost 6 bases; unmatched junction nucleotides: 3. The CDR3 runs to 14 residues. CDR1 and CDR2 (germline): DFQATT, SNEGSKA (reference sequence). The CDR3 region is CSARAGTVNSPLHF. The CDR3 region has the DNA TGCAGTGCTAGAGCCGGGACAGTTAATTCACCCCTCCACTTT.

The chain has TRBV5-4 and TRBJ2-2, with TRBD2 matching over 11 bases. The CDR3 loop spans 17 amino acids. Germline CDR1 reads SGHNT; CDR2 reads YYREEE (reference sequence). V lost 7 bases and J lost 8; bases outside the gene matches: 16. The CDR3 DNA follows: TGTGCCAGCGGCCTGGGGGGGCTAGCGGGAGGAAGAGGGGAGCTGTTTTTT. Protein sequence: CASGLGGLAGGRGELFF. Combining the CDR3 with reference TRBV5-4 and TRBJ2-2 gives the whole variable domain ETGVTQSPTHLIKTRGQQVTLRCSSQSGHNTVSWYQQALGQGPQFIFQYYREEENGRGNFPPRFSGLQFPNYSSELNVNALELDDSALYLCASGLGGLAGGRGELFFGEGSRLTVL.

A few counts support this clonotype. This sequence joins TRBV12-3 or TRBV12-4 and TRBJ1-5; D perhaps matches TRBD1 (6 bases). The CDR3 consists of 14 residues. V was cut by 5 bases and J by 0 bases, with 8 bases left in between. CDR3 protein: CASSRGSSNQPQHF. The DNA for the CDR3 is TGTGCCAGCAGTAGGGGGAGTAGCAATCAGCCCCAGCATTTT.

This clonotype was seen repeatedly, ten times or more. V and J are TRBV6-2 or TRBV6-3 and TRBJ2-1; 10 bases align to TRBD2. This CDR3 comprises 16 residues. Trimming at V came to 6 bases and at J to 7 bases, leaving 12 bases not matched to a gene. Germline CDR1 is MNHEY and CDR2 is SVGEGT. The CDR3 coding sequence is TGTGCCAGCAGGTCCCCAAGCGGGGGGGCCGGTAATGAGCAGTTCTTC. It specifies CASRSPSGGAGNEQFF.

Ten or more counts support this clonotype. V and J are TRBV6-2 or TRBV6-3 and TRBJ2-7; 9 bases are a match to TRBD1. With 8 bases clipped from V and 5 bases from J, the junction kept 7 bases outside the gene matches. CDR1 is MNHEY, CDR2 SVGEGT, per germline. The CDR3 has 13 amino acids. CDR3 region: CASVRDRVDEQYF. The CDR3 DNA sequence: TGTGCCAGCGTCCGGGACAGGGTGGACGAGCAGTACTTC.

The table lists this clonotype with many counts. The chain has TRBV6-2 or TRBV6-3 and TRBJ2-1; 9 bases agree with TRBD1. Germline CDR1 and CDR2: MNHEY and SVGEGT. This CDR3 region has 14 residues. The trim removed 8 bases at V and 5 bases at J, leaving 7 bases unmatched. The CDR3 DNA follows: TGTGCCAGCCGCCCGTGGACAGGGGACAATGAGCAGTTCTTC. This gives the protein CASRPWTGDNEQFF.

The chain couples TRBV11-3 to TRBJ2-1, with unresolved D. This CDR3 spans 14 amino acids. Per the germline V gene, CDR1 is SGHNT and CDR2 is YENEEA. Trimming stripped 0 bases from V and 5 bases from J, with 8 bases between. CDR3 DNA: TGTGCCAGCAGCTTAGACTCTAGGGACAATGAGCAGTTCTTC. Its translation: CASSLDSRDNEQFF.

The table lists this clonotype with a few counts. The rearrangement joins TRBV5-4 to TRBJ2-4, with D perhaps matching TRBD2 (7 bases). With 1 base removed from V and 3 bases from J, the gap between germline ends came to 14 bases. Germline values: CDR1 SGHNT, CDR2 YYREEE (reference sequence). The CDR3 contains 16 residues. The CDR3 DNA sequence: TGTGCCAGCAGCTTGACGGCGGGGGCGAACAAAAACATTCAGTACTTC. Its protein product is CASSLTAGANKNIQYF.

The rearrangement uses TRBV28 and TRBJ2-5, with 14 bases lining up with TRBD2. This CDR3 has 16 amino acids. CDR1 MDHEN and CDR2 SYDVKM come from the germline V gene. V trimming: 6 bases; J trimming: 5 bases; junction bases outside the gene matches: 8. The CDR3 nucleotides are TGTGCCAGCAGGGCAGGACTAGCGGGGGGACTTGAGACCCAGTACTTC. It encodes CASRAGLAGGLETQYF.

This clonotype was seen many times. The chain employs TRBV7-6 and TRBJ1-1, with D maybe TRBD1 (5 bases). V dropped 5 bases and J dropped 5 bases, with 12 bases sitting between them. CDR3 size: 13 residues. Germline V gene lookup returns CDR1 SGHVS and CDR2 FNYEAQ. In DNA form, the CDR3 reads TGTGCCAGCAGCGGGGGAATGGGGACTGAAGCTTTCTTT. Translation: CASSGGMGTEAFF.

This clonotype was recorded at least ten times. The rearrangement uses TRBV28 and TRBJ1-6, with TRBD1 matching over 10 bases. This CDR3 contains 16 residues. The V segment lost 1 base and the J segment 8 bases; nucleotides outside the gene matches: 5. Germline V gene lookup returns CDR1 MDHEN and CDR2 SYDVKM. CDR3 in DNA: TGTGCCAGCAGTTTATCGGGACAGGGGATCCATTCACCCCTCCACTTT. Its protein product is CASSLSGQGIHSPLHF.

CDR3 coding DNA: TGTGCCAGCAGCTTGGCGGGACAGGGGGACTATGGCTACACCTTC. It is translated as CASSLAGQGDYGYTF. V gene TRBV5-5 combines with J gene TRBJ1-2; 11 nucleotides line up with TRBD1. The CDR3 consists of 15 residues. V dropped 0 bases and J dropped 3; count of bases not matched to a gene: 1. Germline CDR1 SGHKS, CDR2 YYEKEE (reference sequence).

The CDR3 here is CSAKRGGGNQPQHF. CDR3 nucleotides: TGCAGTGCAAAGCGGGGGGGAGGCAATCAGCCCCAGCATTTT. The V and J genes are TRBV20-1 and TRBJ1-5, with a possible D match to TRBD1 (5 bases). V was shortened by 6 bases and J by 2 bases, with 14 bases between the two germline ends. The CDR3 spans 14 residues. The germline V gene encodes CDR1 DFQATT and CDR2 SNEGSKA (reference sequence).

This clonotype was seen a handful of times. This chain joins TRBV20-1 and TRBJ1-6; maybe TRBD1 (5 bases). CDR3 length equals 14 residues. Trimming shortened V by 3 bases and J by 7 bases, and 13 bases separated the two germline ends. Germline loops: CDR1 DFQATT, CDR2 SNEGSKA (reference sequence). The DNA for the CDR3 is TGCAGTGCTAGTAGCGGGGGTACGAATTCACCCCTCCACTTT. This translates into CSASSGGTNSPLHF.

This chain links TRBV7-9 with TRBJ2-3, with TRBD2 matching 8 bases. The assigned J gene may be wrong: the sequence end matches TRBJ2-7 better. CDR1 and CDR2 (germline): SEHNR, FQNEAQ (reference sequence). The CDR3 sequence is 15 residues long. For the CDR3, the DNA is TGTGCCAGCAGCTTAGTCAGCGGGAGCAGTAATGAGCAGTACTTC. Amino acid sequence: CASSLVSGSSNEQYF.

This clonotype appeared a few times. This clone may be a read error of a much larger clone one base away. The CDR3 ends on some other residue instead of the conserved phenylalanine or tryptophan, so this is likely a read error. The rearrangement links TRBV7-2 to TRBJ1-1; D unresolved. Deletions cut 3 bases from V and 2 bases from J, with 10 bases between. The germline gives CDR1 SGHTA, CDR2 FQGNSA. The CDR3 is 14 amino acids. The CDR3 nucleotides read TGTGCCAGCAGCTTTGATGGTCAAAACACTGAAGCTTTCCTT. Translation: CASSFDGQNTEAFL.

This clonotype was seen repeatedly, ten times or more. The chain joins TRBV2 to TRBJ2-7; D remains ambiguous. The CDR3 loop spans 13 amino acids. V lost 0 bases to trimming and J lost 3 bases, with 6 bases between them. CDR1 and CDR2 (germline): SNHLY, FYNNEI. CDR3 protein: CASSEASGYEQYF. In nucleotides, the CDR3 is TGTGCCAGCAGTGAAGCATCGGGCTACGAGCAGTACTTC.

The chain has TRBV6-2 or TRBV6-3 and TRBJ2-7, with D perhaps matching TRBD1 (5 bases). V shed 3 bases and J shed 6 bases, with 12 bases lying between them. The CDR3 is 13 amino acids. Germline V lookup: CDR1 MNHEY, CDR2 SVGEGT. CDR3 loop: CASSYSTGTEQYF. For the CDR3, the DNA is TGTGCCAGCAGTTATAGCACAGGCACCGAGCAGTACTTC.

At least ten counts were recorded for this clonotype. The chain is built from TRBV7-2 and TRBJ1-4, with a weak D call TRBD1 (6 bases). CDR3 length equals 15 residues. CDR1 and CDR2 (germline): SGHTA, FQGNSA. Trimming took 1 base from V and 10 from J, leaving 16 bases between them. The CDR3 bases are TGTGCCAGCAGCTTAGGAAGGGGGGTAACGGGAAAACTGTTTTTT. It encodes CASSLGRGVTGKLFF. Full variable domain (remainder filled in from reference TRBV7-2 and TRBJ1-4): GAGVSQSPSNKVTEKGKDVELRCDPISGHTALYWYRQSLGQGLEFLIYFQGNSAPDKSGLPSDRFSAERTGGSVSTLTIQRTQQEDSAVYLCASSLGRGVTGKLFFGSGTQLSVL.